This T cell receptor (beta chain) was captured in a study of shared clonotypes between healthy human individuals. Generated by immunoSEQ multiplex PCR, the TCRdb table keeps only in-frame clones and is missing some. This table holds some 2,500,000 clones, roughly 93% found once. Trimming took 6 bases from V and 8 from J; bases not matched to a gene: 15. This CDR3 region has 16 residues. CDR1 and CDR2 from the germline V gene are MDHEN and SYDVKM. The receptor comes from a man younger than 35 in good health. Some clones in this sample may be carry-over from other donors' samples. The sequenced sample consisted of naive CD4+ T cells from PBMCs. Regarding subset: CD45RA+ positively selected. The V gene is TRBV28, the J gene TRBJ2-7; TRBD2 agrees at 11 bases. CDR3 protein: CASRPDSGRAYGQQYF. Here the CDR3 DNA reads TGTGCCAGCAGGCCCGATAGCGGGAGGGCCTACGGCCAGCAGTACTTC.